The 21 T cell receptor beta chains in this list originate from one sample, sequenced in a study of blood T cell repertoires in COVID-19 (dated by TCRdb to the early 2020s). The library was built by means of the immunoSEQ multiplex PCR assay. Here the immuneACCESS table is served through TCRdb, limited to in-frame sequences with V and J called. Missing clones are a known gap in these copies; in checked studies unresolved V genes cover under half, and the rest lacks a known reason. The sample data list fewer than 400,000 clones, and around 83% of these were observed just once. The ten largest clones represent approximately 3.1% of the sample. The sequenced sample consisted of peripheral blood. The origin of the receptors is a man younger than 45 with active or convalescent COVID-19.

This clone turned up a few times. CDR3 nucleotides: TGTGCCAGCAGCCCGGGACAGACCTACGAGCAGTACTTC. Translation: CASSPGQTYEQYF. The V call is TRBV5-4, the J call TRBJ2-7, with 7 bases matching TRBD1. The ends lost 4 bases at V and 2 bases at J; junction bases unmatched: 3. The CDR3 has 13 amino acids. Germline V lookup: CDR1 SGHNT, CDR2 YYREEE (reference sequence).

The chain recombines TRBV29-1 with TRBJ2-7; 10 bases map to TRBD2. CDR1 is SQVTM and CDR2 is ANQGSEA in the germline V gene. V lost 2 bases, J lost 7 bases, and 5 bases stayed unmatched. This CDR3 is built from 13 residues. The chain's CDR3 is CSVELAGAREQYF. The CDR3 nucleotides read TGCAGCGTTGAACTAGCGGGAGCTAGGGAGCAGTACTTC.

The chain combines TRBV7-2 with TRBJ1-1; D perhaps matches TRBD1 (5 bases). Germline V gene data show CDR1 as SGHTA and CDR2 as FQGNSA. The CDR3 runs to 16 residues. Trimming pared 2 bases from V and 4 bases from J, leaving 17 bases between. The CDR3 here is CASSLLGLGGSTEAFF. In DNA form, the CDR3 reads TGTGCCAGCAGCTTACTGGGTCTGGGGGGAAGCACTGAAGCTTTCTTT. The variable domain in full, with the rest retrieved from reference TRBV7-2 and TRBJ1-1, is GAGVSQSPSNKVTEKGKDVELRCDPISGHTALYWYRQSLGQGLEFLIYFQGNSAPDKSGLPSDRFSAERTGGSVSTLTIQRTQQEDSAVYLCASSLLGLGGSTEAFFGQGTRLTVV.

The chain carries TRBV11-2 and TRBJ2-7; 9 positions match TRBD1. The CDR3 is made up of 13 amino acids. V lost 5 bases, J lost 2 bases, and 1 base stayed unmatched. Germline CDR1 and CDR2: SGHAT and FQNNGV. The CDR3 bases are TGTGCCAGCAGCCGGGACAGGGCCTACGAGCAGTACTTC. Its translation: CASSRDRAYEQYF.

J is TRBJ1-6 and V is TRBV3-1 (or the pseudogene TRBV3-2); no clear D. Germline values: CDR1 LGHDT, CDR2 YNNKEL (reference sequence). V was shortened by 1 base and J by 14 bases, with 12 bases between the two germline ends. There are 13 residues in the CDR3. CDR3 nucleotides: TGTGCCAGCAGCCAAGCTAGAGACGGCACCCTCCACTTT. This gives the protein CASSQARDGTLHF.

The rearrangement uses TRBV6-2 or TRBV6-3 and TRBJ2-4; possibly TRBD2 for D (5 bases). Trimming stripped 0 bases from V and 10 bases from J, with 16 bases between. There are 15 residues in the CDR3. The germline V gene has CDR1 MNHEY and CDR2 SVGEGT. This CDR3 is CASSYSGRLSGIQYF. CDR3 DNA: TGTGCCAGCAGTTACTCGGGAAGACTATCTGGGATTCAGTACTTC.

The chain uses TRBV6-5 and TRBJ2-7, with 12 bases aligning to TRBD2. This CDR3 contains 15 residues. After removal of 8 bases from V and 2 bases from J, the junction contained 7 bases not matched to a gene. Germline-derived CDR1 and CDR2 are MNHEY and SVGAGI. DNA of the CDR3: TGTGCCAGCGGGCTAGCGGGGGGGAAGGCCTACGAGCAGTACTTC. Protein product: CASGLAGGKAYEQYF.

The CDR3 loop reads CATSRDRGRLEQYF. The CDR3 DNA sequence: TGTGCCACCAGCAGAGACAGGGGAAGACTCGAGCAGTACTTC. This chain connects TRBV15 to TRBJ2-7; possible D gene TRBD1, 6 bases. The CDR3 runs to 14 residues. In germline, CDR1 is LNHNV, CDR2 YYDKDF (reference sequence). Trimming stripped 0 bases from V and 6 bases from J, with 12 bases between.

The rearrangement joins TRBV5-1 to TRBJ2-1; 7 nucleotides agree with TRBD1. Germline lookup yields CDR1 SGHRS and CDR2 YFSETQ. This CDR3 comprises 16 residues. V trimming: 5 bases; J trimming: 1 base; junction bases outside the gene matches: 9. This chain's CDR3 is CASSSTWTGSYNEQFF. CDR3 in DNA: TGCGCCAGCAGTTCTACCTGGACAGGTTCCTACAATGAGCAGTTCTTC. The full variable domain, rest sourced from reference TRBV5-1 and TRBJ2-1, is KAGVTQTPRYLIKTRGQQVTLSCSPISGHRSVSWYQQTPGQGLQFLFEYFSETQRNKGNFPGRFSGRQFSNSRSEMNVSTLELGDSALYLCASSSTWTGSYNEQFFGPGTRLTVL.

This clone was observed at least ten times. The J gene is TRBJ2-7, the V gene TRBV6-5; 9 bases map to TRBD1. The CDR3 has 15 amino acids. Trimming took 7 bases from V and 6 from J; bases not matched to a gene: 13. Germline CDR1 reads MNHEY; CDR2 reads SVGAGI. Here the CDR3 DNA reads TGTGCCAGCAACCCGGGACAGGGTTTCCCCTCCGAGCAGTACTTC. Translated: CASNPGQGFPSEQYF.

The chain recombines TRBV24-1 with TRBJ2-3, with TRBD1 identical over 7 bases. Trimming removed 9 bases from V and 5 bases from J; junction bases left unmatched: 10. The CDR3 runs 14 residues. CDR1 is KGHDR, CDR2 SFDVKD, per germline. The CDR3: CATQGQTVVDTQYF. The CDR3, as DNA: TGTGCCACCCAGGGACAGACGGTGGTAGATACGCAGTATTTT.

The chain recombines TRBV30 with TRBJ1-4; no reliable D call. This CDR3 is built from 14 residues. CDR1 and CDR2 (germline): GTSNPN, SVGIG (reference sequence). V was shortened by 3 bases and J by 7 bases, with 15 bases between the two germline ends. CDR3 nucleotide sequence: TGTGCCTGGAGACTCCCCGGTGGTGGTGAAAAACTGTTTTTT. Translation gives CAWRLPGGGEKLFF.

CDR3 sequence (DNA): TGTGCCAGCAGCTTAGAAGCGGGACTCCCCTACGAGCAGTACTTC. Translated, it gives CASSLEAGLPYEQYF. V gene TRBV11-3 combines with J gene TRBJ2-7; 7 bases are shared with TRBD2. This CDR3 is 15 amino acids long. J gave up 2 bases and V 0 bases, and 4 bases lay outside the gene matches. Germline V gene sequence: CDR1 SGHNT, CDR2 YENEEA.

This clone was seen more than once but under ten times. V and J are TRBV7-8 and TRBJ1-1; 7 nucleotides align to TRBD1. Germline CDR1 reads SGHVS; CDR2 reads FQNEAQ. The J segment lost 4 bases and the V segment lost 5 bases, leaving 10 bases of the junction unmatched. This CDR3 region has 15 residues. In DNA form, the CDR3 reads TGTGCCAGCAGCCCGGGACAGACACGCACCACTGAAGCTTTCTTT. Translated: CASSPGQTRTTEAFF.

CDR3 in amino acids: CATSREGDRSDEQYF. CDR3 in DNA: TGTGCCACCAGCAGAGAGGGGGACAGATCCGACGAGCAGTACTTC. This rearrangement joins TRBV15 to TRBJ2-7, with 7 nucleotides matching TRBD1. Germline-derived CDR1 and CDR2 are LNHNV and YYDKDF (reference sequence). V gave up 0 bases and J gave up 5 bases; unmatched junction bases: 7. This CDR3 contains 15 residues.

CDR3 sequence (DNA): TGTGCCAGAAGGGGGACAGGGGGCTCCGAGCAGTACTTC. This translates into CARRGTGGSEQYF. The chain joins TRBV12-3 or TRBV12-4 to TRBJ2-7; 12 bases map to TRBD1. Trimming cost V 9 bases and J 6 bases; bases outside gene matches: 6. The CDR3 length is 13 residues.

The chain recombines TRBV7-9 with TRBJ2-2; 10 bases are shared with TRBD2. This CDR3 is built from 14 residues. Germline V lookup: CDR1 SEHNR, CDR2 FQNEAQ (reference sequence). Trimming removed 5 bases from V and 8 bases from J; junction bases left unmatched: 5. The CDR3 is CASSPGLAMGELFF. The CDR3 DNA sequence: TGTGCCAGCAGCCCGGGACTAGCGATGGGGGAGCTGTTTTTT.

The rearrangement uses TRBV28 and TRBJ1-1, with D perhaps matching TRBD1 (5 bases). The CDR3 consists of 15 residues. Germline values: CDR1 MDHEN, CDR2 SYDVKM. V dropped 7 bases and J dropped 0 bases, with 15 bases sitting between them. CDR3 residues: CASKWDQGMNTEAFF. The CDR3 coding sequence is TGTGCCAGCAAGTGGGATCAGGGAATGAACACTGAAGCTTTCTTT.

This chain uses TRBV10-3 with TRBJ2-7; tentatively, D is TRBD2 (5 bases). The CDR3 loop spans 14 amino acids. The V gene's germline CDR1 is ENHRY and CDR2 SYGVKD. Trimming removed 8 bases at V and 4 bases at J, with 18 bases between. DNA for the CDR3: TGTGCCATCCGGACTGGGCCCGGTTATTACGAGCAGTACTTC. The encoded protein is CAIRTGPGYYEQYF.

This chain connects TRBV13 to TRBJ2-1; a possible D gene is TRBD2 (7 bases). The CDR3 is 17 amino acids. The V gene lost 5 bases and the J gene lost 6 bases, with 23 bases spanning the gap. In germline, CDR1 is PRHDT, CDR2 FYEKMQ (reference sequence). The CDR3 protein is CASSLGGRAVGSNEQFF. CDR3 coding DNA: TGTGCCAGCAGCCTGGGGGGGCGTGCCGTTGGATCCAATGAGCAGTTCTTC.

The sample holds a few counts of this clone. V usage is TRBV28 and J usage is TRBJ1-1, with D possibly matching TRBD1 (6 bases). This CDR3 is 17 amino acids long. Germline loops: CDR1 MDHEN, CDR2 SYDVKM. V gave up 5 bases and J gave up 0 bases, with 19 bases separating them. This chain's CDR3 is CASSISRGGTMNTEAFF. CDR3 coding DNA: TGTGCCAGCAGTATATCGCGAGGGGGGACTATGAACACTGAAGCTTTCTTT.